This T cell receptor beta chain came from a study of cytomegalovirus exposure and HLA in healthy donors. Study background: One earlier analysis, a look at around 180 million T cells, found some 100 million unique TCR beta sequences. Study-wide findings and caveats: Cytomegalovirus association was listed for 150 to 200 TCR beta chains.

The PCR used 60 Vbeta and 13 Jbeta primers. Measured with immunoSEQ multiplex PCR; TCRdb has only the in-frame clones, and not every one. Altogether 100,000 to 120,000 clones are present, roughly four fifths being singletons, with the ten largest covering 1.3%. The V and J ends lost 4 bases and 0 bases, in that order; junction bases with no gene match: 4. Per the germline V gene, CDR1 is SEHNR and CDR2 is FQNEAQ (reference sequence). The CDR3 runs to 16 residues. This clone came up once. What it recognizes is unknown. The sequenced sample consisted of PBMCs. The chain uses TRBV7-9 and TRBJ1-4; 8 bases fit TRBD1. The sequence derives from a woman aged 25 to 39 in good health and CMV-seronegative. The chain's CDR3 is CASSSAGGATNEKLFF. CDR3 nucleotides: TGTGCCAGCAGCTCTGCAGGGGGCGCAACTAATGAAAAACTGTTTTTT.